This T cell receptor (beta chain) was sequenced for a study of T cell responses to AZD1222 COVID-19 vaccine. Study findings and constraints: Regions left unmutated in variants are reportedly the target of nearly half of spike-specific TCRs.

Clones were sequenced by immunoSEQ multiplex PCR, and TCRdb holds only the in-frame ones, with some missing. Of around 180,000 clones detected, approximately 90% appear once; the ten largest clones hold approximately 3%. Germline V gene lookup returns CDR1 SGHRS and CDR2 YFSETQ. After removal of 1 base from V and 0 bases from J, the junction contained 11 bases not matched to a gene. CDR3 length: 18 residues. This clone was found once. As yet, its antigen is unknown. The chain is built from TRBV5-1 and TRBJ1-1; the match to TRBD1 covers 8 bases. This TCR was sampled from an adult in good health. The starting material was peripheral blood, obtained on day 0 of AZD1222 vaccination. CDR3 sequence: CASSLFGQGRAVNTEAFF. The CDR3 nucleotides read TGCGCCAGCAGCTTGTTTGGACAGGGACGGGCGGTGAACACTGAAGCTTTCTTT.